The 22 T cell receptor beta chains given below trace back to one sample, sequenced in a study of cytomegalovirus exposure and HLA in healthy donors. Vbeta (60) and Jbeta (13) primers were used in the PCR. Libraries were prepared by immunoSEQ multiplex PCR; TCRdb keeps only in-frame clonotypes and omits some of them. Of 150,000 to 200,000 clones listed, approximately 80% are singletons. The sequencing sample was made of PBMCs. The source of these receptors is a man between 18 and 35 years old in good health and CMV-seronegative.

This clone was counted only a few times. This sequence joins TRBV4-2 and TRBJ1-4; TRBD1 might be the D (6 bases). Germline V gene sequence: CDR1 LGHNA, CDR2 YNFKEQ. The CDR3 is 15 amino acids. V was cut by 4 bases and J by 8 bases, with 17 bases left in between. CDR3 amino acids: CASSRQGGDSEKLFF. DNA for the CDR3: TGTGCCAGCAGCCGGCAAGGGGGTGATAGCGAAAAACTGTTTTTT.

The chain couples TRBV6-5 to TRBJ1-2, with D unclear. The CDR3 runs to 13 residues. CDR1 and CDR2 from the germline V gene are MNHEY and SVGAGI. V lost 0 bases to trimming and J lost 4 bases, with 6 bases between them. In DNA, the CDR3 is TGTGCCAGCAGTTACTCGAAGCCCTATGGCTACACCTTC. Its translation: CASSYSKPYGYTF.

The CDR3 here is CASSVATGTGYNEQFF. In DNA, the CDR3 is TGTGCCAGCAGCGTAGCTACAGGGACAGGCTACAATGAGCAGTTCTTC. This rearrangement joins TRBV9 to TRBJ2-1, with 8 bases aligning to TRBD1. The CDR3 extends over 16 amino acids. From germline, CDR1 is SGDLS and CDR2 YYNGEE. The V gene end was trimmed by 0 bases and the J gene end by 3 bases; junction bases not matched to a gene: 5.

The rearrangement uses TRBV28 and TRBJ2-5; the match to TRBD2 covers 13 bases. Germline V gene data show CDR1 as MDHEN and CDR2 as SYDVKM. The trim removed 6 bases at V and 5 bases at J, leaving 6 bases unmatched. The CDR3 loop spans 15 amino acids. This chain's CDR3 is CASRTSGGARETQYF. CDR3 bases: TGTGCCAGCAGAACTAGCGGGGGGGCCCGGGAGACCCAGTACTTC. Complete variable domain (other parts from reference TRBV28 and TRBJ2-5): DVKVTQSSRYLVKRTGEKVFLECVQDMDHENMFWYRQDPGLGLRLIYFSYDVKMKEKGDIPEGYSVSREKKERFSLILESASTNQTSMYLCASRTSGGARETQYFGPGTRLLVL.

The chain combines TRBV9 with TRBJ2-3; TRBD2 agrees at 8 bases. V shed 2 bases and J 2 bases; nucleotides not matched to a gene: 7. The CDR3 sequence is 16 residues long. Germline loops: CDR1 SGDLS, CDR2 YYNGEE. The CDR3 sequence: CASSVRGGDTTDTQYF. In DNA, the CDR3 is TGTGCCAGCAGCGTCCGGGGGGGGGACACCACAGATACGCAGTATTTT.

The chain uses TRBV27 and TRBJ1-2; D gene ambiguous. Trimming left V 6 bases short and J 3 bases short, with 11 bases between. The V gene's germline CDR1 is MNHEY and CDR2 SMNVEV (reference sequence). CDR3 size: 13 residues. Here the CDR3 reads CASSPQTYYGYTF. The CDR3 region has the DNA TGTGCCAGCAGCCCTCAGACTTACTATGGCTACACCTTC.

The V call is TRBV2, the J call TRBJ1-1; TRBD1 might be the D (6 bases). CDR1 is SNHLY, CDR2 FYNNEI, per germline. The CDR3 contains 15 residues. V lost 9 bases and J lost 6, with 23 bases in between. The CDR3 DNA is TGTGCCAGACCTAAGGCGGCAGGGGAAGGGCCTGAAGCTTTCTTT. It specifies CARPKAAGEGPEAFF.

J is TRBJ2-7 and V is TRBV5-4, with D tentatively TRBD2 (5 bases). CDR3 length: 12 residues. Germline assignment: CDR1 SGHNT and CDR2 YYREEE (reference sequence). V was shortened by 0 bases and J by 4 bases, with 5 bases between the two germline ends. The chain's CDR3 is CASSLERYEQYF. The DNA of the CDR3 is TGTGCCAGCAGCTTGGAGCGGTACGAGCAGTACTTC.

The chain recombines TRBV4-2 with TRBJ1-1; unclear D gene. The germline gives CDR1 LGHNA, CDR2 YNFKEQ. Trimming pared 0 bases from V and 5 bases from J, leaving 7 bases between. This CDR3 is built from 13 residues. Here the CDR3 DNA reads TGTGCCAGCAGCCAAGAGGAGAGAACTGAAGCTTTCTTT. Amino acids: CASSQEERTEAFF.

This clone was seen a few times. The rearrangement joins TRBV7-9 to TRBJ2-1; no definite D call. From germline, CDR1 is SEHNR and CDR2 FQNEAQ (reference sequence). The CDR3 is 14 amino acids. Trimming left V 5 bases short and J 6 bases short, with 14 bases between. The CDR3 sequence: CASSTGMAGNEQFF. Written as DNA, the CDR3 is TGTGCCAGCAGCACTGGTATGGCAGGCAATGAGCAGTTCTTC.

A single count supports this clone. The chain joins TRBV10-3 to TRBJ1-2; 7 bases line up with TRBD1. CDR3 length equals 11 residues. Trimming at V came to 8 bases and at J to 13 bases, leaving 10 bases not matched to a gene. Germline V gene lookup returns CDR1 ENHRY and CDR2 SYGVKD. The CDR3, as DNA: TGTGCCATCGGGACAGCTTCCGAGAGCACCTTC. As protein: CAIGTASESTF.

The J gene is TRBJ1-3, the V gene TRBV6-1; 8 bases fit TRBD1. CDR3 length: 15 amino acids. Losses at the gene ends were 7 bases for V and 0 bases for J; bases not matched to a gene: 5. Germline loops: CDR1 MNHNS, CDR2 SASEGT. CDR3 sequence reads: CASTRDRSSGNTIYF. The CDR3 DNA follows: TGTGCCAGCACTCGGGACAGGTCCTCTGGAAACACCATATATTTT.

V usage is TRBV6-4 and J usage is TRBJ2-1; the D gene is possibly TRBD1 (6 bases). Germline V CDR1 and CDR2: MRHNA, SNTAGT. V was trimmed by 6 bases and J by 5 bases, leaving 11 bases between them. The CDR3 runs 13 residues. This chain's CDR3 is CASSEDSNNEQFF. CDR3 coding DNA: TGTGCCAGCAGCGAGGACAGTAACAATGAGCAGTTCTTC.

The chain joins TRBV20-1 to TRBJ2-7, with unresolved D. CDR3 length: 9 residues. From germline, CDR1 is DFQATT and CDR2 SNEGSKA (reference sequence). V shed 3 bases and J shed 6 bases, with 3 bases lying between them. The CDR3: CSASIEQYF. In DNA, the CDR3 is TGCAGTGCTAGTATCGAGCAGTACTTC.

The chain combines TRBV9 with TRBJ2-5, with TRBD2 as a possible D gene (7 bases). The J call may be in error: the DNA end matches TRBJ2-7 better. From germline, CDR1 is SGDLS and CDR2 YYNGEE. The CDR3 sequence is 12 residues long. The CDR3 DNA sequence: TGTGCCAGCAGCCCCGGGGGGCACGAGCAGTACTTC. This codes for CASSPGGHEQYF.

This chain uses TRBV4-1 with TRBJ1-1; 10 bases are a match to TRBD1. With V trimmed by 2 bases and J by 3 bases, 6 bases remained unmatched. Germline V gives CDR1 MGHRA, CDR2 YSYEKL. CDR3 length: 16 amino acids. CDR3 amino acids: CASSQIWTGGDTEAFF. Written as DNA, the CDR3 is TGCGCCAGCAGCCAAATTTGGACAGGGGGGGACACTGAAGCTTTCTTT.

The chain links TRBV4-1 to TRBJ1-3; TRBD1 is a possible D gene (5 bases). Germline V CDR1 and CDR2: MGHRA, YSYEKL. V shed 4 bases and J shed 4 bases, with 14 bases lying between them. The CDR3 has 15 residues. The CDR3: CASSPLGTEGNTIYF. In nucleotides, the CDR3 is TGCGCCAGCAGCCCCCTAGGGACTGAAGGAAACACCATATATTTT.

The CDR3 DNA sequence: TGTGCCAGCAGCTTAGGACCCAAGGAGCGGGATATCAATGAGCAGTTCTTC. As protein: CASSLGPKERDINEQFF. The chain couples TRBV7-6 to TRBJ2-1, with 7 nucleotides matching TRBD2. V gave up 1 base and J gave up 6 bases; unmatched junction bases: 12. The CDR3 spans 17 residues. Germline V lookup: CDR1 SGHVS, CDR2 FNYEAQ.

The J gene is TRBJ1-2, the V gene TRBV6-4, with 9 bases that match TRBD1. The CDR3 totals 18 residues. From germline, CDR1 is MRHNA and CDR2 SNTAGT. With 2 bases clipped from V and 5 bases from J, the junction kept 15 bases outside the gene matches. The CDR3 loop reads CASSDPDRGARTVYGYTF. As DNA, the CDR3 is TGTGCCAGCAGTGACCCTGACAGGGGGGCCCGGACAGTATATGGCTACACCTTC.

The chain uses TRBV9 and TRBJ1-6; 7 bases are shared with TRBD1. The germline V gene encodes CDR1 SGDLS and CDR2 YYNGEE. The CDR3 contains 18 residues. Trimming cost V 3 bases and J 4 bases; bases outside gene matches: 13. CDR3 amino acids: CASSAEGGGQPYNSPLHF. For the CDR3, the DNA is TGTGCCAGCAGCGCAGAGGGTGGGGGACAGCCTTATAATTCACCCCTCCACTTT.

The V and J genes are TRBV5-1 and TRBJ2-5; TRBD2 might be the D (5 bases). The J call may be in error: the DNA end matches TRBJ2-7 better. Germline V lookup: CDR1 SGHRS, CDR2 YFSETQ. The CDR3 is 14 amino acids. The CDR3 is CASSPLRVPYEQYF. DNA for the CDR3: TGCGCCAGCAGCCCGCTGCGGGTTCCCTACGAGCAGTACTTC.

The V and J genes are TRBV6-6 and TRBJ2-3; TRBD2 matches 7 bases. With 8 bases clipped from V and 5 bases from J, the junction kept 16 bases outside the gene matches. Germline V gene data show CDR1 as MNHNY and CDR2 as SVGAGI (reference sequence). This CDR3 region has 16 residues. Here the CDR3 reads CASLDRGSGGRDTQYF. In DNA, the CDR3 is TGTGCCAGCCTTGACCGGGGGTCGGGGGGTAGAGATACGCAGTATTTT.